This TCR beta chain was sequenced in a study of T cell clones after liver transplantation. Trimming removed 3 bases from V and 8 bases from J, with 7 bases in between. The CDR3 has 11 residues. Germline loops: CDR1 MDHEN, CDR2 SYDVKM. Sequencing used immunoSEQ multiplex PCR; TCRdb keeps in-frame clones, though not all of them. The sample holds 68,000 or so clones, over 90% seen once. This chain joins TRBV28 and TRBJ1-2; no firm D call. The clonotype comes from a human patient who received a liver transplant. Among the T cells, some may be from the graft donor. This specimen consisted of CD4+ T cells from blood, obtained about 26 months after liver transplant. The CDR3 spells CASSLWEGYTF. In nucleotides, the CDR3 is TGTGCCAGCAGTTTGTGGGAGGGCTACACCTTC.